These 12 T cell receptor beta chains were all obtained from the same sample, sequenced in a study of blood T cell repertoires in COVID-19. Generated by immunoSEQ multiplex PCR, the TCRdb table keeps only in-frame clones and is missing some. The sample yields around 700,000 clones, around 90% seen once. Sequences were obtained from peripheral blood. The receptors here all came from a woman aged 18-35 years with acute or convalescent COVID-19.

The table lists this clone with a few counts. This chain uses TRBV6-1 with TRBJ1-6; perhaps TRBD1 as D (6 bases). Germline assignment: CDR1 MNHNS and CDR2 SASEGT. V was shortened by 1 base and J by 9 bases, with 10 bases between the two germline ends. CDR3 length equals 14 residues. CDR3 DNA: TGTGCCAGCAGTGAAGACAGGGAAGTTTCACCCCTCCACTTT. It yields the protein CASSEDREVSPLHF.

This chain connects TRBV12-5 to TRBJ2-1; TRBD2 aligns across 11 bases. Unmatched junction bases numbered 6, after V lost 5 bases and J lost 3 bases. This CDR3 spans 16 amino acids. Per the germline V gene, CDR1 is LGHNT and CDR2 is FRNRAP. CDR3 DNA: TGTGCTAGTGGTCTCCGACTAGCGGGGATCTACAATGAGCAGTTCTTC. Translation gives CASGLRLAGIYNEQFF.

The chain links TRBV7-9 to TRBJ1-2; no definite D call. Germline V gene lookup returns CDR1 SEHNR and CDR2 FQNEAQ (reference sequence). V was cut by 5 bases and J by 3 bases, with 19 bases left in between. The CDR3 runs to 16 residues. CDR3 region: CASSPRRGKSDYGYTF. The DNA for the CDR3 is TGTGCCAGCAGCCCCAGGCGAGGGAAGAGCGACTATGGCTACACCTTC.

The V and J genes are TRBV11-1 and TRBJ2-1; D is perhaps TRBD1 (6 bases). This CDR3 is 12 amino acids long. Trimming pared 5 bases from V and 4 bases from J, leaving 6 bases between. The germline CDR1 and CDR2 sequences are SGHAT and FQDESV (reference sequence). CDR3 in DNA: TGTGCCAGCAGCGACAGGTACAATGAGCAGTTCTTC. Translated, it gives CASSDRYNEQFF. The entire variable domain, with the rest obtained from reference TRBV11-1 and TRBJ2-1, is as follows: EAEVAQSPRYKITEKSQAVAFWCDPISGHATLYWYRQILGQGPELLVQFQDESVVDDSQLPKDRFSAERLKGVDSTLKIQPAELGDSAMYLCASSDRYNEQFFGPGTRLTVL.

Here the CDR3 DNA reads TGTGCCAGTAGTTCCGCCCGGAGAGAGACCCAGTACTTC. It yields the protein CASSSARRETQYF. The chain is built from TRBV19 and TRBJ2-5; D unclear. This CDR3 has 13 residues. Germline assignment: CDR1 LNHDA and CDR2 SQIVND (reference sequence). The V end lost 5 bases, the J end lost 4 bases, and 11 bases lay between the germline ends.

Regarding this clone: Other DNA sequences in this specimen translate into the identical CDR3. The CDR3 reads CASSLTVSYEQYF. Written as DNA, the CDR3 is TGCGCCAGCAGCCTGACAGTGTCCTACGAGCAGTACTTC. The chain recombines TRBV5-1 with TRBJ2-7, with D perhaps matching TRBD1 (5 bases). CDR3 length: 13 residues. Trimming took 4 bases from V and 1 from J, leaving 9 bases between them. CDR1 and CDR2 from the germline V gene are SGHRS and YFSETQ.

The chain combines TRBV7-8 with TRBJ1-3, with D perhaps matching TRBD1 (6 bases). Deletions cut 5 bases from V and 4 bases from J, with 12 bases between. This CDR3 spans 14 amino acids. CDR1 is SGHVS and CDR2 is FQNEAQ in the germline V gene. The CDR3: CASSPTGKGNTIYF. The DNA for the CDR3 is TGTGCCAGCAGCCCAACAGGGAAGGGAAACACCATATATTTT.

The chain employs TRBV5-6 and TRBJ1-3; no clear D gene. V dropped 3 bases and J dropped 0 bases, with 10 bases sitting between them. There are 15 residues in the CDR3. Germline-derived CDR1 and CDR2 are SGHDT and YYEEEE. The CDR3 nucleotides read TGTGCCAGCAGCTCCCTACTCCACTCTGGAAACACCATATATTTT. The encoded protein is CASSSLLHSGNTIYF. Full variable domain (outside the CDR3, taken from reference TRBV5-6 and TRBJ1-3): DAGVTQSPTHLIKTRGQQVTLRCSPKSGHDTVSWYQQALGQGPQFIFQYYEEEERQRGNFPDRFSGHQFPNYSSELNVNALLLGDSALYLCASSSLLHSGNTIYFGEGSWLTVV.

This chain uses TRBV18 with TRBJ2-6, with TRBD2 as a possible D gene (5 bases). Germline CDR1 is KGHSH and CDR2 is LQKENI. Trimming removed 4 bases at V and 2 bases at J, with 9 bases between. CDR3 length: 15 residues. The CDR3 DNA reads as TGTGCCAGCTCACAAAAGGGAGCTGGGGCCAACGTCCTGACTTTC. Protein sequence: CASSQKGAGANVLTF.

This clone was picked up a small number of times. CDR3 region: CASSASRRFGGQGDSPLHF. As DNA, the CDR3 is TGTGCCAGCAGCGCGAGCCGCAGGTTTGGGGGACAGGGAGATTCACCCCTCCACTTT. The chain links TRBV9 to TRBJ1-6, with 9 positions matching TRBD1. The CDR3 is 19 amino acids. Germline trimming cut 3 bases from V and 8 bases from J; bases unmatched to any gene: 18. From germline, CDR1 is SGDLS and CDR2 YYNGEE.

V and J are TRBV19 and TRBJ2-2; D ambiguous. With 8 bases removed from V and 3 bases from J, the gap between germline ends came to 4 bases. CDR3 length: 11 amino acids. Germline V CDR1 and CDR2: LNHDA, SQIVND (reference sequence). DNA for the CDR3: TGTGCCAGTGCAGACACCGGGGAGCTGTTTTTT. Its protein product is CASADTGELFF. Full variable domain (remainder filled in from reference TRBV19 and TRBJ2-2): DGGITQSPKYLFRKEGQNVTLSCEQNLNHDAMYWYRQDPGQGLRLIYYSQIVNDFQKGDIAEGYSVSREKKESFPLTVTSAQKNPTAFYLCASADTGELFFGEGSRLTVL.

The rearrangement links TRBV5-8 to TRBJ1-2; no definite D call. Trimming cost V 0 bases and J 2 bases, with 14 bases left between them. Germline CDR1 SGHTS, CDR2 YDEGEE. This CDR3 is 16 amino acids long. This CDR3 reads CASSLVGARRNYGYTF. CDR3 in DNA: TGTGCCAGCAGCTTGGTAGGAGCCCGAAGGAACTATGGCTACACCTTC.